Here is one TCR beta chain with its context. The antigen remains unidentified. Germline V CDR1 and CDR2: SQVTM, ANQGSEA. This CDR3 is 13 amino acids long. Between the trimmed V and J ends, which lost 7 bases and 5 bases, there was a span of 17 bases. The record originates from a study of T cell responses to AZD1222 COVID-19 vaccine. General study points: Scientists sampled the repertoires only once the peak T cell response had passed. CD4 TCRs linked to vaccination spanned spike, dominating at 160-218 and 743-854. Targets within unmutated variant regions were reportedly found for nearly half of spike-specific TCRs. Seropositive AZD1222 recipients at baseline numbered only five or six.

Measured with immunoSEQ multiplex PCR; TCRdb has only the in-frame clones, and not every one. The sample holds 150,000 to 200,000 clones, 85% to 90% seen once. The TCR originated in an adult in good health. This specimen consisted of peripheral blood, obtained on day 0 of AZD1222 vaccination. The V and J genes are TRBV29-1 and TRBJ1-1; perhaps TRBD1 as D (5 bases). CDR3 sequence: CSADVIGATEAFF. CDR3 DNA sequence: TGCAGCGCCGACGTCATAGGGGCGACTGAAGCTTTCTTT.